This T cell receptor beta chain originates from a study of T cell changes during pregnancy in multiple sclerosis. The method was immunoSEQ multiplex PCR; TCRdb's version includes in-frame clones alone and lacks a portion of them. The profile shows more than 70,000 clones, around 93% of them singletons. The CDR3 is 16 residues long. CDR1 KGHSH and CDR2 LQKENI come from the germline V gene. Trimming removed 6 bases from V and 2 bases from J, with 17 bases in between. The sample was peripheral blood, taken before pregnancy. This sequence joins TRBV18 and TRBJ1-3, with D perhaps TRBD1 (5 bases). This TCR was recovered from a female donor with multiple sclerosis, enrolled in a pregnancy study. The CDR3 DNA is TGTGCCAGCTCTGGAAGGCAGGGTGATACTGGAAACACCATATATTTT. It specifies CASSGRQGDTGNTIYF.